Each of the 14 T cell receptor beta chains below was sequenced from the same sample in a study of early T cells in non-severe SARS-CoV-2 infection. TCRdb independently ran MiXCR on the 5' RACE reads; one entry per CDR3 protein. The table lists 25,000 to 30,000 distinct CDR3 sequences, about 5% of them singletons. Sequencing used whole blood. These receptor sequences come from an adult who was a healthcare worker with PCR-confirmed SARS-CoV-2 infection or an uninfected control (not recorded which).

Many counts were recorded for this clonotype. V and J are TRBV7-8 and TRBJ1-1; no reliable D call. Germline values: CDR1 SGHVS, CDR2 FQNEAQ. V gave up 5 bases and J gave up 6 bases, with 13 bases separating them. The CDR3 covers 13 residues. Written as DNA, the CDR3 is TGTGCCAGCAGCACAAGACACCGGGCTGAAGCTTTCTTT. This translates into CASSTRHRAEAFF. The variable domain in full, with the rest retrieved from reference TRBV7-8 and TRBJ1-1, is GAGVSQSPRYKVAKRGQDVALRCDPISGHVSLFWYQQALGQGPEFLTYFQNEAQLDKSGLPSDRFFAERPEGSVSTLKIQRTQQEDSAVYLCASSTRHRAEAFFGQGTRLTVV.

This chain uses TRBV20-1 with TRBJ2-5; D is perhaps TRBD2 (6 bases). CDR1 and CDR2 from the germline V gene are DFQATT and SNEGSKA (reference sequence). V was cut by 0 bases and J by 4 bases, with 21 bases left in between. The CDR3 length is 17 residues. In DNA, the CDR3 is TGCAGTGCTAGAGATTTCGAATCTACGGGAGTAGTAGAGACCCAGTACTTC. Encoded protein: CSARDFESTGVVETQYF.

This clonotype was recorded many times. The V and J genes are TRBV6-6 and TRBJ1-1; D gene uncertain. The CDR3 sequence is 16 residues long. V lost 2 bases and J 3 bases, leaving 16 bases between the germline ends. CDR1 MNHNY and CDR2 SVGAGI come from the germline V gene (reference sequence). The CDR3 region is CASSYKIFAPDTEAFF. The CDR3 DNA follows: TGTGCCAGCAGTTACAAAATCTTCGCTCCCGACACTGAAGCTTTCTTT.

This clonotype has at least ten counts. The rearrangement links TRBV4-2 to TRBJ2-5; tentative D call: TRBD1 (6 bases). Germline loops: CDR1 LGHNA, CDR2 YNFKEQ. The CDR3 spans 15 residues. V lost 3 bases to trimming and J lost 5 bases, with 16 bases between them. The CDR3 DNA sequence: TGTGCCAGCAGCCAGGGGGCCAGAAATGTTGAGACCCAGTACTTC. Protein sequence: CASSQGARNVETQYF.

The chain combines TRBV12-3 or TRBV12-4 with TRBJ1-2; D possibly corresponds to TRBD1 (5 bases). The CDR3 runs 14 residues. V shed 6 bases and J shed 3 bases, with 14 bases lying between them. The CDR3: CASSPTRGDYGYTF. CDR3 sequence (DNA): TGTGCCAGCAGCCCGACCCGAGGGGACTATGGCTACACCTTC.

This clonotype was seen ten or more times. The genes are TRBV11-1 and TRBJ2-1; the D gene is possibly TRBD2 (5 bases). Germline loops: CDR1 SGHAT, CDR2 FQDESV (reference sequence). The CDR3 extends over 16 amino acids. Trimming shortened V by 4 bases and J by 0 bases, and 13 bases separated the two germline ends. The CDR3 protein is CASSSQAGSSYNEQFF. The DNA of the CDR3 is TGTGCCAGCAGCTCCCAAGCTGGGAGCTCCTACAATGAGCAGTTCTTC.

This clonotype was recorded a few times. The rearrangement joins TRBV14 to TRBJ2-1, with 8 bases lining up with TRBD2. The CDR3 extends over 16 amino acids. The germline CDR1 and CDR2 sequences are SGHDN and FVKESK. V was pared by 3 bases and J by 5 bases, with 9 bases of the junction left unmatched. Here the CDR3 DNA reads TGTGCCAGCAGCCAGAGAAGTAGCGGGATTAACAATGAGCAGTTCTTC. It encodes CASSQRSSGINNEQFF.

The V gene is TRBV5-6, the J gene TRBJ2-5; no reliable D call. The CDR3 has 13 amino acids. The ends were cut back, 1 base at V and 5 bases at J, with 9 bases in the middle. From germline, CDR1 is SGHDT and CDR2 YYEEEE. The CDR3 bases are TGTGCCAGCAGCTTGATGACGCGGGAGACCCAGTACTTC. Translating gives CASSLMTRETQYF. Looking up the rest from reference TRBV5-6 and TRBJ2-5 gives the full variable domain: DAGVTQSPTHLIKTRGQQVTLRCSPKSGHDTVSWYQQALGQGPQFIFQYYEEEERQRGNFPDRFSGHQFPNYSSELNVNALLLGDSALYLCASSLMTRETQYFGPGTRLLVL.

The gene calls are TRBV7-8 and TRBJ2-7, with D perhaps given as TRBD1 or TRBD2 (6 bases each). V was trimmed by 5 bases and J by 2 bases, leaving 13 bases between them. The germline V gene encodes CDR1 SGHVS and CDR2 FQNEAQ. The CDR3 runs to 14 residues. This CDR3 reads CASSRGTATYEQYF. DNA of the CDR3: TGTGCCAGCAGCAGGGGGACTGCCACCTACGAGCAGTACTTC.

This clonotype was counted at least ten times. DNA of the CDR3: TGCGCCAGCAGTCGGGACTTGAGCTCCTACAATGAGCAGTTCTTC. It translates to CASSRDLSSYNEQFF. The chain joins TRBV10-1 to TRBJ2-1; D perhaps matches TRBD2 (6 bases). Deletions cut 5 bases from V and 0 bases from J, with 11 bases between. The V gene's germline CDR1 is WNHNN and CDR2 SYGVQD (reference sequence). The CDR3 extends over 15 amino acids.

The table lists this clonotype with many counts. The chain is built from TRBV6-2 or TRBV6-3 and TRBJ1-1, with 8 bases matching TRBD1. The J segment lost 5 bases and the V segment lost 8 bases, leaving 7 bases of the junction unmatched. The CDR3 extends over 13 amino acids. The germline gives CDR1 MNHEY, CDR2 SVGEGT. The CDR3 reads CASGQGAPTEAFF. CDR3 sequence (DNA): TGTGCCAGCGGGCAGGGGGCGCCTACTGAAGCTTTCTTT.

The chain carries TRBV10-3 and TRBJ2-2; 7 bases line up with TRBD1. Unmatched junction bases numbered 6, after V lost 7 bases and J lost 1 base. The CDR3 consists of 15 residues. Germline V lookup: CDR1 ENHRY, CDR2 SYGVKD. The CDR3 DNA follows: TGTGCCATCAACCAGGGGGAAGGGAACACCGGGGAGCTGTTTTTT. Its protein is CAINQGEGNTGELFF.

The chain uses TRBV11-2 and TRBJ1-1, with unresolved D. The germline V and J ends were trimmed by 4 bases and 0 bases, with 9 bases remaining between them. The CDR3 extends over 14 amino acids. The germline V gene encodes CDR1 SGHAT and CDR2 FQNNGV. CDR3 loop: CASSSTGMNTEAFF. The DNA for the CDR3 is TGTGCCAGCAGCTCGACGGGAATGAACACTGAAGCTTTCTTT.

This clonotype was detected only a few times. V gene TRBV7-8 combines with J gene TRBJ2-1, with 9 positions matching TRBD2. There are 15 residues in the CDR3. Trimming removed 5 bases from V and 8 bases from J; junction bases left unmatched: 10. Germline CDR1 reads SGHVS; CDR2 reads FQNEAQ. DNA of the CDR3: TGTGCCAGCAGCCCACGGGCTAGCGGGGTTGATGAGCAGTTCTTC. Its translation is CASSPRASGVDEQFF.